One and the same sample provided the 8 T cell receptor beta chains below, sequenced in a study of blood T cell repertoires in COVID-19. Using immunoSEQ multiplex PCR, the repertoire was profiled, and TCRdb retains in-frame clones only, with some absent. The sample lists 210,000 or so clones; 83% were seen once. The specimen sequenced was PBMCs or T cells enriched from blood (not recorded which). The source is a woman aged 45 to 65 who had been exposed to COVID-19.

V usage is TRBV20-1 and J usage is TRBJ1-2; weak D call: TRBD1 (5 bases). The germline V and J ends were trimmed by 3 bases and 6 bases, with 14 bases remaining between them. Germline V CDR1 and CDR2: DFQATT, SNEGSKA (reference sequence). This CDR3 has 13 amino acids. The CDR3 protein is CSASNPSGNGYTF. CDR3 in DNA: TGCAGTGCTAGTAACCCCTCAGGGAATGGCTACACCTTC.

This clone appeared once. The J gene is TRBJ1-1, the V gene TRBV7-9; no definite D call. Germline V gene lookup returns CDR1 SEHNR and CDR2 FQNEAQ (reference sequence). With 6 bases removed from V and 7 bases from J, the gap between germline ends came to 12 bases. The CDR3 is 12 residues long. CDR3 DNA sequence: TGTGCCAGCAGTTACTTCACAGATGAAGCTTTCTTT. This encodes CASSYFTDEAFF.

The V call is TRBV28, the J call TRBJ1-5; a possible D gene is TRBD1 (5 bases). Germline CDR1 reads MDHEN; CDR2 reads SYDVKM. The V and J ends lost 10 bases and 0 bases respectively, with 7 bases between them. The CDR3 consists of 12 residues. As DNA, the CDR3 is TGTGCCATACAGGCTAGCAATCAGCCCCAGCATTTT. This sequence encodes CAIQASNQPQHF.

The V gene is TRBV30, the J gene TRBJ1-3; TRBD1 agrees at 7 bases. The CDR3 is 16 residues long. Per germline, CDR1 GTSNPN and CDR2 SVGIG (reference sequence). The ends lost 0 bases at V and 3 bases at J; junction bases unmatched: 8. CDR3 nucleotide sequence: TGTGCCTGGAGTGTCGCCGACAGGGATCATGGAAACACCATATATTTT. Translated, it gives CAWSVADRDHGNTIYF. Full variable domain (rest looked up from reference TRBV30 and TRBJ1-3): SQTIHQWPATLVQPVGSPLSLECTVEGTSNPNLYWYRQAAGRGLQLLFYSVGIGQISSEVPQNLSASRPQDRQFILSSKKLLLSDSGFYLCAWSVADRDHGNTIYFGEGSWLTVV.

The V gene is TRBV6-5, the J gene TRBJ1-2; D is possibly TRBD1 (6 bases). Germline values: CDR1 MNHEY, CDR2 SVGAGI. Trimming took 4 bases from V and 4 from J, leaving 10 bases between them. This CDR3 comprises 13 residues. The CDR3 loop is CASSSGHGYGYTF. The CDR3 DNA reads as TGTGCCAGCAGTTCGGGACACGGCTATGGCTACACCTTC.

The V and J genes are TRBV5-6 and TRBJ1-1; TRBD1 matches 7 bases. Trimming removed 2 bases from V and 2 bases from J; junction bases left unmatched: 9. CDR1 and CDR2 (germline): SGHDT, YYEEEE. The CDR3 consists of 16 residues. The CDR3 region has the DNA TGTGCCAGCAGCTTCACGACAGGGCCTACAAACACTGAAGCTTTCTTT. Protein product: CASSFTTGPTNTEAFF.

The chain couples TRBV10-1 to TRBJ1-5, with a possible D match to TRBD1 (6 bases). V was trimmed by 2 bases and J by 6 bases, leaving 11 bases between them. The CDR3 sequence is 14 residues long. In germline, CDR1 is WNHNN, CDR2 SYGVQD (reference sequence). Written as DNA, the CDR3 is TGCGCCAGCAGTGAGGGACAGTCCGGTCAGCCCCAGCATTTT. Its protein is CASSEGQSGQPQHF.

CDR3 DNA: TGTGCCAGCAGAGCCGACAGGGTGGCGATGAATGAGCAGTTCTTC. Amino acid sequence: CASRADRVAMNEQFF. The gene calls are TRBV28 and TRBJ2-1, with 7 bases aligning to TRBD1. The CDR3 is 15 residues long. V lost 6 bases and J lost 7; bases outside the gene matches: 12. Germline CDR1 reads MDHEN; CDR2 reads SYDVKM.